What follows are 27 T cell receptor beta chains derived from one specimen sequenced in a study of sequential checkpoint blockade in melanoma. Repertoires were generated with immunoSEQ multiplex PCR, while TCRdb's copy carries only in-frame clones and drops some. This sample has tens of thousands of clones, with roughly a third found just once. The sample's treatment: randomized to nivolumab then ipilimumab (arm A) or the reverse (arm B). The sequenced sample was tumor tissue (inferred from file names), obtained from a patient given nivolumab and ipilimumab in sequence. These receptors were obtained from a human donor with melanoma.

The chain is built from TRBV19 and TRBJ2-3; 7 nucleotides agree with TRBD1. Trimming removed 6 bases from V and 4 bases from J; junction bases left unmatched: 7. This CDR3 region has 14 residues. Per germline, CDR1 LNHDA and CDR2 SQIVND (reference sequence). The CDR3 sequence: CASSKARGPDTQYF. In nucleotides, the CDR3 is TGTGCCAGTAGCAAGGCGAGGGGGCCAGATACGCAGTATTTT. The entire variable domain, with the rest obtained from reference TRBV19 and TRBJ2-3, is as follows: DGGITQSPKYLFRKEGQNVTLSCEQNLNHDAMYWYRQDPGQGLRLIYYSQIVNDFQKGDIAEGYSVSREKKESFPLTVTSAQKNPTAFYLCASSKARGPDTQYFGPGTRLTVL.

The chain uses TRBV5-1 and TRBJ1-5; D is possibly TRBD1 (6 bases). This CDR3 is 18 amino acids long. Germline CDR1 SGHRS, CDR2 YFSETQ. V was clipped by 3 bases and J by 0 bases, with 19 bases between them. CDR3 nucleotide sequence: TGCGCCAGCAGCTGGTTAACAGGGTCATCCTATAGCAATCAGCCCCAGCATTTT. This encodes CASSWLTGSSYSNQPQHF.

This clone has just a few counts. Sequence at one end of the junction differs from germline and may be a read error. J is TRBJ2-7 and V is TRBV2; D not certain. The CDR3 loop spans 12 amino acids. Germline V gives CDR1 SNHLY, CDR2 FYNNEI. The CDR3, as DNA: TGTGCCAGCAGCCCGGGCCCCCTAGTAGTGGACTTC. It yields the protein CASSPGPLVVDF.

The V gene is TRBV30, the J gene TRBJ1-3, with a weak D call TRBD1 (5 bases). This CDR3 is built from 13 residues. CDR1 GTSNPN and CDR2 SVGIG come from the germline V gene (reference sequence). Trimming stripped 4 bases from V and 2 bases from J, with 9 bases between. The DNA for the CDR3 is TGTGCCTGGACCTTGGGGCCTGGAAACACCATATATTTT. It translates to CAWTLGPGNTIYF.

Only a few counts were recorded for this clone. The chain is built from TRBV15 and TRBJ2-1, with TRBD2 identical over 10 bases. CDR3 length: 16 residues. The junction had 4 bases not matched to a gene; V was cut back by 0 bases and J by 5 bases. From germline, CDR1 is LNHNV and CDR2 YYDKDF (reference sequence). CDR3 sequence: CATSRDRGLADNEQFF. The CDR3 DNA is TGTGCCACCAGCAGAGATAGAGGACTAGCGGACAATGAGCAGTTCTTC.

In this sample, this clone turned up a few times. DNA for the CDR3: TGTGCCAGCAGTGAATATTCAGGGGACGGTAATGAAAAACTGTTTTTT. It is translated as CASSEYSGDGNEKLFF. The genes are TRBV25-1 and TRBJ1-4, with a tentative D call TRBD1 (6 bases). This CDR3 is built from 16 residues. V lost 0 bases and J lost 4, with 12 bases in between. Germline V gene sequence: CDR1 MGHDK, CDR2 SYGVNS.

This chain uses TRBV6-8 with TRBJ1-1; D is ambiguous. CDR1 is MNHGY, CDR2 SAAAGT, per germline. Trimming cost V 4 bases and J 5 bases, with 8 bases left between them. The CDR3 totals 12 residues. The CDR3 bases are TGTGCCAGCAGTTCAAGTGAAACTGAAGCTTTCTTT. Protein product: CASSSSETEAFF.

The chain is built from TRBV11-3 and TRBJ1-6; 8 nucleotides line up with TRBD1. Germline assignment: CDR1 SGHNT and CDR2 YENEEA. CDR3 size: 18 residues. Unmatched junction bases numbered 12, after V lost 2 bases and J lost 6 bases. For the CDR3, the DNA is TGTGCCAGCAGCTTAAGGACCCGGACAGGGCTGGGTAATTCACCCCTCCACTTT. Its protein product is CASSLRTRTGLGNSPLHF.

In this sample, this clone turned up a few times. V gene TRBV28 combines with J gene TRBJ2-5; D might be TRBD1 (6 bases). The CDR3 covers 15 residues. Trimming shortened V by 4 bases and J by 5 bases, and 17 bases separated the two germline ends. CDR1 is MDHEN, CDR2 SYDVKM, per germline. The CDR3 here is CASSSAQGPWETQYF. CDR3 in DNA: TGTGCCAGCAGTTCGGCACAGGGCCCATGGGAGACCCAGTACTTC.

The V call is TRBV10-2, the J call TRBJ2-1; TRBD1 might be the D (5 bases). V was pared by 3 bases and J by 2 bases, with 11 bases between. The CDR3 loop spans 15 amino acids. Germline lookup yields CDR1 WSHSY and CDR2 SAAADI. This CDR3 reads CASSETGPAYNEQFF. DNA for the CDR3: TGCGCCAGCAGTGAAACAGGCCCAGCCTACAATGAGCAGTTCTTC.

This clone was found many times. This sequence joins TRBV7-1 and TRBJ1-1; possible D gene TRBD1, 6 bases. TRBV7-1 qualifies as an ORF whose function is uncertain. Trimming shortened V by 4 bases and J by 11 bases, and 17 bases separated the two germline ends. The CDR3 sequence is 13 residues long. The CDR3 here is CASSLGAGAKAFF. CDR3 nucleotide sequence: TGTGCCAGCAGCTTAGGAGCGGGGGCGAAGGCTTTCTTT.

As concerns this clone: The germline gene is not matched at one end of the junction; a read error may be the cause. For the CDR3, the DNA is TGCGCCTGCAGAGCCGGGGTGGGGACCGGGGAGCTGTTTTTT. Protein: CACRAGVGTGELFF. The rearrangement uses TRBV5-1 and TRBJ2-2, with a tentative D call TRBD2 (5 bases). The CDR3 sequence is 14 residues long. Germline V gene lookup returns CDR1 SGHRS and CDR2 YFSETQ. Combining the CDR3 with reference TRBV5-1 and TRBJ2-2 gives the whole variable domain KAGVTQTPRYLIKTRGQQVTLSCSPISGHRSVSWYQQTPGQGLQFLFEYFSETQRNKGNFPGRFSGRQFSNSRSEMNVSTLELGDSALYLCACRAGVGTGELFFGEGSRLTVL.

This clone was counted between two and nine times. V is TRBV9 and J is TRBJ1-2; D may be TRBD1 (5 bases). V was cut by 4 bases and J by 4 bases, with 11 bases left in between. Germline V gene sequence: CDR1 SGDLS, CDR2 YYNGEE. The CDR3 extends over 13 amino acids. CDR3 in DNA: TGTGCCAGCAGCCCCGAGAGGGGCTATGGCTACACCTTC. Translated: CASSPERGYGYTF.

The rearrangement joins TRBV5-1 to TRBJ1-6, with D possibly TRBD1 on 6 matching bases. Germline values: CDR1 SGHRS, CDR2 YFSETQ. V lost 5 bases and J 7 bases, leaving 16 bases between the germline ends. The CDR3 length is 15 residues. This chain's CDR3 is CASSQGMWPNSPLHF. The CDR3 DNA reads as TGCGCCAGCAGTCAGGGGATGTGGCCAAATTCACCCCTCCACTTT.

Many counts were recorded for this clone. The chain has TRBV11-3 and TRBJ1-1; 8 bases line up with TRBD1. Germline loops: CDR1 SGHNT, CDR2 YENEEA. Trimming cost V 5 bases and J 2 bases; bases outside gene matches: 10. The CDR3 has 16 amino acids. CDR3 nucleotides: TGTGCCAGCAGCCAAGGGACAGGAATCCAAAACACTGAAGCTTTCTTT. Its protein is CASSQGTGIQNTEAFF. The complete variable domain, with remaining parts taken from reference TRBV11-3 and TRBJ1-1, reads EAGVVQSPRYKIIEKKQPVAFWCNPISGHNTLYWYLQNLGQGPELLIRYENEEAVDDSQLPKDRFSAERLKGVDSTLKIQPAELGDSAVYLCASSQGTGIQNTEAFFGQGTRLTVV.

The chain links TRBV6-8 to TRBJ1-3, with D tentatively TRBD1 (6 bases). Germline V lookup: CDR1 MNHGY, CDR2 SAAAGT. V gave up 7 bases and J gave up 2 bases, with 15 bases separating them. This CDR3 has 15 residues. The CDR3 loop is CASTRGGATGNTIYF. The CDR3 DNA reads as TGTGCCAGCACTCGAGGGGGGGCAACTGGAAACACCATATATTTT.

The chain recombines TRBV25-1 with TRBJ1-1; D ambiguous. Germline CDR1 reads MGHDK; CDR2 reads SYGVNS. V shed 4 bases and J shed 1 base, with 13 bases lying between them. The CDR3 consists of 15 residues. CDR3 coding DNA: TGTGCCAGCAGTGGGGGTAGGACGAGGAACACTGAAGCTTTCTTT. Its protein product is CASSGGRTRNTEAFF.

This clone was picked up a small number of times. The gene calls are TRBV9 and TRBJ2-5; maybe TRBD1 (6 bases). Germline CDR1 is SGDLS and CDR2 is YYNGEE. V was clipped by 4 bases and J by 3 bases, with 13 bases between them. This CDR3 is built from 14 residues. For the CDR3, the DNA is TGTGCCAGCAGCTCCTTACAGGGTGAAGAGACCCAGTACTTC. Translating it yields CASSSLQGEETQYF.

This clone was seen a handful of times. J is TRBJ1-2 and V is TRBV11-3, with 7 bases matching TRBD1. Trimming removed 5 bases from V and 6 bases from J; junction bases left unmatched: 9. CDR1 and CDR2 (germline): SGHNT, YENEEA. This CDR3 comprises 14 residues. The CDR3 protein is CASSANRGGDGYTF. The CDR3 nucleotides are TGTGCCAGCAGCGCAAACAGGGGTGGCGATGGCTACACCTTC.

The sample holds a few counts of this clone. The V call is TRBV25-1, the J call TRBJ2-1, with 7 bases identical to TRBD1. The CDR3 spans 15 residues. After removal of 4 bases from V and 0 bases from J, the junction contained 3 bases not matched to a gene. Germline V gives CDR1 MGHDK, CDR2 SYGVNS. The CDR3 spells CASSAPGGSYNEQFF. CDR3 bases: TGTGCCAGCAGTGCACCAGGGGGCTCCTACAATGAGCAGTTCTTC.

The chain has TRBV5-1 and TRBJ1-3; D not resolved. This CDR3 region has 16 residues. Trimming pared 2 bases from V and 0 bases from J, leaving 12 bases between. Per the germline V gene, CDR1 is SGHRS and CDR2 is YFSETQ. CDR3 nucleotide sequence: TGCGCCAGCAGCTTAAACCAGGCTAGCTCTGGAAACACCATATATTTT. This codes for CASSLNQASSGNTIYF.

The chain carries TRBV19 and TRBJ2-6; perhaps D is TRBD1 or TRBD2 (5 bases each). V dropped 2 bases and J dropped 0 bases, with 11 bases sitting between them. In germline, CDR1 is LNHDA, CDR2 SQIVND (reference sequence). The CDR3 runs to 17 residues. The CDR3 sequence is CASSIMGPSSGANVLTF. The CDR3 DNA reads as TGTGCCAGTAGTATAATGGGACCCAGCTCTGGGGCCAACGTCCTGACTTTC.

The CDR3 loop reads CASTPRGSVNTGELFF. The DNA of the CDR3 is TGTGCCAGCACCCCGCGGGGTTCAGTGAACACCGGGGAGCTGTTTTTT. The rearrangement joins TRBV11-3 to TRBJ2-2; the D gene is possibly TRBD2 (6 bases). Germline V gene sequence: CDR1 SGHNT, CDR2 YENEEA. Trimming stripped 7 bases from V and 1 base from J, with 16 bases between. There are 16 residues in the CDR3.

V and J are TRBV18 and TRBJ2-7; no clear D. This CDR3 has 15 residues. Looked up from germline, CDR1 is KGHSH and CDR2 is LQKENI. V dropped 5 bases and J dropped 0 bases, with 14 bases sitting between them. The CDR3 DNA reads TGTGCCAGCTCATCCGTGGGGTCCAGCTCCTACGAGCAGTACTTC. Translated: CASSSVGSSSYEQYF.

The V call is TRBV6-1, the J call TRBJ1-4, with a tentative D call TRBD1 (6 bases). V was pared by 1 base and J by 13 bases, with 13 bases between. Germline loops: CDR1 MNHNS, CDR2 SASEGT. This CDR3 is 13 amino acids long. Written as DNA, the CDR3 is TGTGCCAGCAGTGAAGACAACAGGGTAGGACTGTTTTTT. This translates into CASSEDNRVGLFF.

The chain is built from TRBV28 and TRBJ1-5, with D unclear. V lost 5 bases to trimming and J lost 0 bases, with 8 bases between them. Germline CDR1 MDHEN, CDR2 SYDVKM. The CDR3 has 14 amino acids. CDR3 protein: CASSGLYSNQPQHF. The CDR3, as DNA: TGTGCCAGCAGTGGATTGTATAGCAATCAGCCCCAGCATTTT.

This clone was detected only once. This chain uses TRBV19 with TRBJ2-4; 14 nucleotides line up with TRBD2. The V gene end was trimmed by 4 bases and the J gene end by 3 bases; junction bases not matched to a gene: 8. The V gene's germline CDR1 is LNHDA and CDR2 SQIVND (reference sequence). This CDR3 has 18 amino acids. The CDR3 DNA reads TGTGCCAGTAGTAAAGGACTAGCGGGAGGTGGGGACAAAAACATTCAGTACTTC. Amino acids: CASSKGLAGGGDKNIQYF. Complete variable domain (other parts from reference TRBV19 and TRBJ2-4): DGGITQSPKYLFRKEGQNVTLSCEQNLNHDAMYWYRQDPGQGLRLIYYSQIVNDFQKGDIAEGYSVSREKKESFPLTVTSAQKNPTAFYLCASSKGLAGGGDKNIQYFGAGTRLSVL.